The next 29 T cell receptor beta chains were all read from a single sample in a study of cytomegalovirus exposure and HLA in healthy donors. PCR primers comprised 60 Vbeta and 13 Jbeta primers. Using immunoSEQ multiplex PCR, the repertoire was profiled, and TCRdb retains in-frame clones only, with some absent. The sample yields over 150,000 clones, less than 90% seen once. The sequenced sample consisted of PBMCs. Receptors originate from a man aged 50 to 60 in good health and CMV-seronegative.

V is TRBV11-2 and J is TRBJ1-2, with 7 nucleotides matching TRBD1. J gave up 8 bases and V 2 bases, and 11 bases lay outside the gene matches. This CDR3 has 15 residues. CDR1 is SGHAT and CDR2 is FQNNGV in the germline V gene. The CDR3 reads CASSLNRGTSGGYTF. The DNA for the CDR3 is TGTGCCAGCAGCTTAAACAGGGGCACGTCGGGGGGCTACACCTTC.

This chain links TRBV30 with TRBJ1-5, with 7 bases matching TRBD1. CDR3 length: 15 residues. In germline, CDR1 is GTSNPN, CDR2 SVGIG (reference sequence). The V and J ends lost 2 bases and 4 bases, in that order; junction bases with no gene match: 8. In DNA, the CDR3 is TGTGCCTGGAGTCCGACGACAGGGAGTAATCAGCCCCAGCATTTT. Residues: CAWSPTTGSNQPQHF. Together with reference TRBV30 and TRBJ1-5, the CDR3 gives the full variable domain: SQTIHQWPATLVQPVGSPLSLECTVEGTSNPNLYWYRQAAGRGLQLLFYSVGIGQISSEVPQNLSASRPQDRQFILSSKKLLLSDSGFYLCAWSPTTGSNQPQHFGDGTRLSIL.

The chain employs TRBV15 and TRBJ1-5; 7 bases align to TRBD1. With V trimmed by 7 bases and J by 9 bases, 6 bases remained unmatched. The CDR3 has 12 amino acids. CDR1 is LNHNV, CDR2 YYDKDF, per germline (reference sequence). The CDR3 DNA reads TGTGCCACCAACACAGGGGAAGGGCCCCAGCATTTT. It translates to CATNTGEGPQHF. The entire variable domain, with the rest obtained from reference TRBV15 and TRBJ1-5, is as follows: DAMVIQNPRYQVTQFGKPVTLSCSQTLNHNVMYWYQQKSSQAPKLLFHYYDKDFNNEADTPDNFQSRRPNTSFCFLDIRSPGLGDTAMYLCATNTGEGPQHFGDGTRLSIL.

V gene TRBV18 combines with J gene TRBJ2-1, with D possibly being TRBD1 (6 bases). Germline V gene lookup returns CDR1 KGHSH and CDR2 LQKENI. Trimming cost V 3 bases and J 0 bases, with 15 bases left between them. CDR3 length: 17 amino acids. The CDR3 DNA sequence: TGTGCCAGCTCACCCCCTAGGGGGACGAGCTCCTACAATGAGCAGTTCTTC. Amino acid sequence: CASSPPRGTSSYNEQFF. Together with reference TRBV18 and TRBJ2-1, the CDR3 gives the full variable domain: NAGVMQNPRHLVRRRGQEARLRCSPMKGHSHVYWYRQLPEEGLKFMVYLQKENIIDESGMPKERFSAEFPKEGPSILRIQQVVRGDSAAYFCASSPPRGTSSYNEQFFGPGTRLTVL.

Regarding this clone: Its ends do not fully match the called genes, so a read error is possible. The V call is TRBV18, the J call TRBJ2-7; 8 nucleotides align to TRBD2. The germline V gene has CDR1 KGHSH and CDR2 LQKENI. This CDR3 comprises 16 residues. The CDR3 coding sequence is TGTGCCAGCTCACCACCCACCGGGGGGGCGGGAGTCGAGCAGCACTTC. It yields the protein CASSPPTGGAGVEQHF.

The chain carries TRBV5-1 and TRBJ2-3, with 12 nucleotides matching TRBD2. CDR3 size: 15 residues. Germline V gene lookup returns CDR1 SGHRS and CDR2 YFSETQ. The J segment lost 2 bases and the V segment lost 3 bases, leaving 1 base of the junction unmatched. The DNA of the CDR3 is TGCGCCAGCAGCTGGACTAGCGGGAACACAGATACGCAGTATTTT. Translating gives CASSWTSGNTDTQYF.

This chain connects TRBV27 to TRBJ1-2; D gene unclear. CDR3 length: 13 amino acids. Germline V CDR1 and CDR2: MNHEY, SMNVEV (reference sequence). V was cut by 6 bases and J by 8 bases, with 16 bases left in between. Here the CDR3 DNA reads TGTGCCAGCAGCCCCCCGGGGAGGGTAGGCTACACCTTC. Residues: CASSPPGRVGYTF.

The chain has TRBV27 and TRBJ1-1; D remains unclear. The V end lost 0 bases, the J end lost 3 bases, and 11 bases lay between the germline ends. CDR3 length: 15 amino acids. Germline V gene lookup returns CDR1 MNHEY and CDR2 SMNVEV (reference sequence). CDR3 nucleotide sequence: TGTGCCAGCAGTTTATCACGGTTAACGGACACTGAAGCTTTCTTT. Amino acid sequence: CASSLSRLTDTEAFF.

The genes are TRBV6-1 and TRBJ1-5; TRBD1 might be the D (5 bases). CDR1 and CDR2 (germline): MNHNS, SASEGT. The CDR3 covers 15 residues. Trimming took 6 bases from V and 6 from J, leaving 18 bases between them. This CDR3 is CASREVGGNGQPQHF. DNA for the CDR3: TGTGCCAGCAGAGAGGTGGGGGGAAATGGTCAGCCCCAGCATTTT.

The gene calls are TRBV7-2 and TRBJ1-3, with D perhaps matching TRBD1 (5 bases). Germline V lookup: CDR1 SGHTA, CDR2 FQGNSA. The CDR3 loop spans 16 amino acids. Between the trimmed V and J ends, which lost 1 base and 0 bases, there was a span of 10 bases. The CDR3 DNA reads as TGTGCCAGCAGCTTAGGACAGACTCGCTCTGGAAACACCATATATTTT. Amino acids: CASSLGQTRSGNTIYF.

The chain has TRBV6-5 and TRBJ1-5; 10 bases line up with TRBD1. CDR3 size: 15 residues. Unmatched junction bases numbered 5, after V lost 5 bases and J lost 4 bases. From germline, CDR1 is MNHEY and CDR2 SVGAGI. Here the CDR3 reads CASSPTGGRNQPQHF. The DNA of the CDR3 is TGTGCCAGCAGTCCGACAGGGGGCAGGAATCAGCCCCAGCATTTT.

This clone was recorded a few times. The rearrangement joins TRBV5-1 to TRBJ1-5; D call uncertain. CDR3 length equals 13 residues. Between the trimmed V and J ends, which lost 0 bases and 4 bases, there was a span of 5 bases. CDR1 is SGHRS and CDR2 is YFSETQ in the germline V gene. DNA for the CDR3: TGCGCCAGCAGCTTGGACGGGAATCAGCCCCAGCATTTT. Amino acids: CASSLDGNQPQHF.

The CDR3 nucleotides read TGTGCCAGCAGCCGAGTAACGACAGATGCCTACGAGCAGTACTTC. As protein: CASSRVTTDAYEQYF. The chain recombines TRBV11-2 with TRBJ2-7, with D maybe TRBD1 (5 bases). V was shortened by 5 bases and J by 2 bases, with 16 bases between the two germline ends. The CDR3 covers 15 residues. CDR1 SGHAT and CDR2 FQNNGV come from the germline V gene.

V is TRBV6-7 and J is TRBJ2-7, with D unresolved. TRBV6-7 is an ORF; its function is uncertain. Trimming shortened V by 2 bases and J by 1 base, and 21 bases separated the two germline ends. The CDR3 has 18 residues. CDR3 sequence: CASSYSVVERNPSYEQYF. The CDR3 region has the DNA TGTGCCAGCAGTTACAGTGTTGTTGAGAGGAACCCGTCCTACGAGCAGTACTTC.

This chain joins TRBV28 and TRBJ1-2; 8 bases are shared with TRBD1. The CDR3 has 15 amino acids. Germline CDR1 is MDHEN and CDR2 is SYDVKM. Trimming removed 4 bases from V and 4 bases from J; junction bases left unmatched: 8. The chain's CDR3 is CASSSRQGKGYGYTF. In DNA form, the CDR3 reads TGTGCCAGCAGTTCCCGACAGGGGAAGGGCTATGGCTACACCTTC.

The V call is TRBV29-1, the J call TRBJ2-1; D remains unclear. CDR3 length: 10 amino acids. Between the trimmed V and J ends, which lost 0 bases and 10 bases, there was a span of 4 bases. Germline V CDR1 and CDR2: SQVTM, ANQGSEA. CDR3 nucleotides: TGCAGCGTTGAAGACCCAGAGCAGTTCTTC. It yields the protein CSVEDPEQFF.

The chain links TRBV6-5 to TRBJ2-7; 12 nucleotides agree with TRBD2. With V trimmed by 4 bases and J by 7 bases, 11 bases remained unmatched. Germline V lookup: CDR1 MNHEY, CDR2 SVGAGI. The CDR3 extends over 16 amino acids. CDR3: CASSLLAGGVGWEQYF. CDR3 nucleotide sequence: TGTGCCAGCAGTTTGCTAGCGGGAGGGGTAGGATGGGAGCAGTACTTC.

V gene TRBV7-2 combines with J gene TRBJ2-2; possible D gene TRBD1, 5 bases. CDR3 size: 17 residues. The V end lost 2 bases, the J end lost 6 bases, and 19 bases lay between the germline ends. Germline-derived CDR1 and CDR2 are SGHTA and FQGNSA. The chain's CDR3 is CASSLIGQGGWAGELFF. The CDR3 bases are TGTGCCAGCAGCTTAATCGGTCAGGGTGGGTGGGCCGGGGAGCTGTTTTTT.

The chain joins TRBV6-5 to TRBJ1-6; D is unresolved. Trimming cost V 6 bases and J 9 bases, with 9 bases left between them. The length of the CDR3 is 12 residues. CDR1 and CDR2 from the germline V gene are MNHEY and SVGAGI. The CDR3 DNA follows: TGTGCCAGCAGATTCAGTACTTCACCCCTCCACTTT. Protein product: CASRFSTSPLHF.

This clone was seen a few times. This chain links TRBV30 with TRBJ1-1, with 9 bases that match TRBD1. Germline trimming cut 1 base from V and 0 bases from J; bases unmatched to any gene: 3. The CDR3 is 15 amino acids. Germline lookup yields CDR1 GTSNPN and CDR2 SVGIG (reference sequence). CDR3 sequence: CAWSGQGGMNTEAFF. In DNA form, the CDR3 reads TGTGCCTGGAGTGGACAGGGGGGAATGAACACTGAAGCTTTCTTT. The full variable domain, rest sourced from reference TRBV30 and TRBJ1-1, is SQTIHQWPATLVQPVGSPLSLECTVEGTSNPNLYWYRQAAGRGLQLLFYSVGIGQISSEVPQNLSASRPQDRQFILSSKKLLLSDSGFYLCAWSGQGGMNTEAFFGQGTRLTVV.

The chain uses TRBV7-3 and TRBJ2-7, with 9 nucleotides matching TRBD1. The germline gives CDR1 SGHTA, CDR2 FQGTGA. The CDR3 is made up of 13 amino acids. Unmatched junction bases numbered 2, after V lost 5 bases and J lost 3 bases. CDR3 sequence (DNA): TGTGCCAGCAGCCGGGACAGGGACTACGAGCAGTACTTC. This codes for CASSRDRDYEQYF.

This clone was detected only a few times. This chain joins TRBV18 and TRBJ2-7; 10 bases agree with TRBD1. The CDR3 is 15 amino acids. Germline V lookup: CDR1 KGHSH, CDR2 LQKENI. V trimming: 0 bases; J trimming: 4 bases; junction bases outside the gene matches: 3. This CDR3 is CASSPPGQGFYEQYF. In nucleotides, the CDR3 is TGTGCCAGCTCACCACCGGGACAGGGGTTTTACGAGCAGTACTTC.

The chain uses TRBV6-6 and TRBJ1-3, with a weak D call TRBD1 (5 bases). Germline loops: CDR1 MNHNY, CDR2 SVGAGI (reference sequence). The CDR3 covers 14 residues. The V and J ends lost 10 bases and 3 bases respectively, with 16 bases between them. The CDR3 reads CATGDSGIGNTIYF. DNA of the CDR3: TGTGCCACCGGGGACTCCGGGATTGGAAACACCATATATTTT.

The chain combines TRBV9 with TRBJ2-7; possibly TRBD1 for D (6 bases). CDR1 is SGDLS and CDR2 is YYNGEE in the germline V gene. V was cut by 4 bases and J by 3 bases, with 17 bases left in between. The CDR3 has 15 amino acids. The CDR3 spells CASSRIPGQYYEQYF. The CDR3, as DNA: TGTGCCAGCAGCAGAATACCGGGACAATACTACGAGCAGTACTTC.

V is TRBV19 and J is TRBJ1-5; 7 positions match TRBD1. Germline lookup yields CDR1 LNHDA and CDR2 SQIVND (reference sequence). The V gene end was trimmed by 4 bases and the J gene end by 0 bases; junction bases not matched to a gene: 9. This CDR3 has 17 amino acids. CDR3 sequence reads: CASSTRDSWYSNQPQHF. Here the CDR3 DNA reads TGTGCCAGTAGTACGCGGGACAGTTGGTATAGCAATCAGCCCCAGCATTTT.

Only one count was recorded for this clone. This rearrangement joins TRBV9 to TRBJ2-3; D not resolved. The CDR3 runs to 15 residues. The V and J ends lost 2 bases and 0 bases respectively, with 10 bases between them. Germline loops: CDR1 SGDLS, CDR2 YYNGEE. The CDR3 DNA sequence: TGTGCCAGCAGCGTGACGGCGGTGAGCACAGATACGCAGTATTTT. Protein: CASSVTAVSTDTQYF.

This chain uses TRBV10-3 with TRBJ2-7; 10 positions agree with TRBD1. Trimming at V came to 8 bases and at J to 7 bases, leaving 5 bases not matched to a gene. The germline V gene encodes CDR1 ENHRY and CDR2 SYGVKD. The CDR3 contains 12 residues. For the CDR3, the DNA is TGTGCCATCCGAGGGACAGGGGAGGAGCAGTACTTC. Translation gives CAIRGTGEEQYF.

CDR3 coding DNA: TGCGCCAGCAGCGCCATACAGGGTGCTCCGGAGACCCAGTACTTC. This codes for CASSAIQGAPETQYF. The chain carries TRBV5-1 and TRBJ2-5; possibly TRBD1 for D (6 bases). Trimming removed 4 bases at V and 5 bases at J, with 18 bases between. The CDR3 has 15 residues. The germline V gene encodes CDR1 SGHRS and CDR2 YFSETQ.

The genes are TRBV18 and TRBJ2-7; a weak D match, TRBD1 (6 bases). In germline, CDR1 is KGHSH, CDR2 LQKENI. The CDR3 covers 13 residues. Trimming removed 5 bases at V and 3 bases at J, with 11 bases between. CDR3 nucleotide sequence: TGTGCCAGCTCATCCGGACAGCTCTACGAGCAGTACTTC. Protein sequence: CASSSGQLYEQYF.